These T cell receptor beta chains were read from a single sample in a study of T cells and Merkel cell carcinoma outcomes. Produced via immunoSEQ multiplex PCR; TCRdb's table is partial and in-frame only. Of some 490 clones in the sample, 70% to 90% were seen once. The sample consisted of tumor tissue from Merkel cell carcinoma. The receptor set was obtained from a human donor with Merkel cell carcinoma. Both conserved end residues are part of each CDR3. The size field is filled for only some rows; it gives once, few, many or a size class.

J gene: TRBJ2-7; clone size: NA; CDR3 length: 16; V gene: TRBV6-5; CDR3 protein: CASSSGLRGRWDEQYF
J gene: TRBJ2-2; clone size: NA; CDR3 length: 15; V gene: TRBV5-1; CDR3 protein: CASSYTSGRTGELFF
J gene: TRBJ2-3; clone size: NA; CDR3 length: 16; V gene: TRBV5-1; CDR3 protein: CASSLEASGGADTQYF
J gene: TRBJ1-6; clone size: NA; CDR3 length: 15; V gene: TRBV4-1; CDR3 protein: CASSQEPQDRLPLHF
J gene: TRBJ2-2; clone size: once; CDR3 length: 17; V gene: TRBV9; CDR3 protein: CASSASYRGRDTGELFF
J gene: TRBJ2-3; clone size: NA; CDR3 length: 14; V gene: TRBV19; CDR3 protein: CASKSEGGTDTQYF
J gene: TRBJ1-2; clone size: NA; CDR3 length: 13; V gene: TRBV5-6; CDR3 protein: CASSLDRTYGYTF
J gene: TRBJ2-5; clone size: NA; CDR3 length: 14; V gene: TRBV12-5; CDR3 protein: CASGLAHRAETQYF
J gene: TRBJ1-2; clone size: NA; CDR3 length: 15; V gene: TRBV30; CDR3 protein: CAWSWGGTSGYGYTF
J gene: TRBJ2-2; clone size: NA; CDR3 length: 14; V gene: TRBV2; CDR3 protein: CASSRTGNTGELFF
J gene: TRBJ2-2; clone size: NA; CDR3 length: 14; V gene: TRBV6-5; CDR3 protein: CASSYTPGGGELFF
J gene: TRBJ2-7; clone size: NA; CDR3 length: 16; V gene: TRBV4-1; CDR3 protein: CASSQELGVENYEQYF
J gene: TRBJ1-4; clone size: few; CDR3 length: 15; V gene: TRBV30; CDR3 protein: CAWSVTTGGWEKLFF
J gene: TRBJ2-1; clone size: NA; CDR3 length: 15; V gene: TRBV19; CDR3 protein: CASSGGPRQRGEQFF
J gene: TRBJ1-2; clone size: NA; CDR3 length: 14; V gene: TRBV30; CDR3 protein: CAWNPGQGSYGYTF
J gene: TRBJ1-1; clone size: NA; CDR3 length: 17; V gene: TRBV14; CDR3 protein: CASSQDRGGWMNTEAFF
J gene: TRBJ1-5; clone size: NA; CDR3 length: 16; V gene: TRBV5-4; CDR3 protein: CASSSYGQGRNQPQHF
J gene: TRBJ1-1; clone size: NA; CDR3 length: 13; V gene: TRBV19; CDR3 protein: CASTEVMNTEAFF
J gene: TRBJ2-3; clone size: NA; CDR3 length: 14; V gene: TRBV5-1; CDR3 protein: CASSFLQGPDTQYF
J gene: TRBJ1-1; clone size: NA; CDR3 length: 13; V gene: TRBV18; CDR3 protein: CASSPSRGNEAFF
J gene: TRBJ1-1; clone size: few; CDR3 length: 12; V gene: TRBV25-1; CDR3 protein: CASSSGPGEAFF
J gene: TRBJ1-2; clone size: NA; CDR3 length: 16; V gene: TRBV7-2; CDR3 protein: CASSLGMGRGHYGYTF
J gene: TRBJ1-1; clone size: NA; CDR3 length: 15; V gene: TRBV27; CDR3 protein: CASSSRGQINTEAFF
J gene: TRBJ2-3; clone size: NA; CDR3 length: 13; V gene: TRBV9; CDR3 protein: CASSVDFGDTQYF
J gene: TRBJ1-1; clone size: NA; CDR3 length: 12; V gene: TRBV29-1; CDR3 protein: CSVGDMNTEAFF
J gene: TRBJ2-1; clone size: NA; CDR3 length: 17; V gene: TRBV4-1; CDR3 protein: CASSQGPGALIWNEQFF
J gene: TRBJ1-5; clone size: once; CDR3 length: 16; V gene: TRBV5-1; CDR3 protein: CASSPGGRDRGQPQHF
J gene: TRBJ1-2; clone size: NA; CDR3 length: 13; V gene: TRBV9; CDR3 protein: CASSEGQNYGYTF
J gene: TRBJ2-2; clone size: NA; CDR3 length: 11; V gene: TRBV5-1; CDR3 protein: CASSSSRELFF
J gene: TRBJ1-5; clone size: NA; CDR3 length: 17; V gene: TRBV4-1; CDR3 protein: CASSLREGTSVNQPQHF
J gene: TRBJ1-2; clone size: once; CDR3 length: 13; V gene: TRBV30; CDR3 protein: CAWSVQGKGGYTF
J gene: TRBJ2-3; clone size: NA; CDR3 length: 15; V gene: TRBV28; CDR3 protein: CASSVGQGAGDTQYF
J gene: TRBJ2-7; clone size: NA; CDR3 length: 13; V gene: TRBV7-6; CDR3 protein: CASSPGTAREQYF
J gene: TRBJ2-6; clone size: once; CDR3 length: 16; V gene: TRBV18; CDR3 protein: CASSPKGADGANVLTF
J gene: TRBJ1-2; clone size: NA; CDR3 length: 14; V gene: TRBV7-3; CDR3 protein: CASSSGQGLGGYTF